Below, 12 T cell receptor beta chains from the same sample are listed, as sequenced in a study of T cell repertoires in cytomegalovirus infection. TCRdb reprocessed the reads via MiXCR and lists one record per CDR3 protein. The profile shows around 230,000 distinct CDR3 sequences, around 6.6% of them singletons. Input material: PBMCs. These receptors were taken from a human donor in good health (CMV status not recorded). Some clones in this sample may be carry-over from other donors' samples.

This clonotype was seen many times. The genes are TRBV7-3 and TRBJ2-1; perhaps TRBD2 as D (8 bases). This CDR3 has 18 amino acids. Germline V lookup: CDR1 SGHTA, CDR2 FQGTGA. V was trimmed by 1 base and J by 2 bases, leaving 18 bases between them. CDR3 protein: CASSLIGGLAGTYNEQFF. The CDR3 coding sequence is TGTGCCAGCAGCTTAATAGGGGGCTTAGCGGGGACCTACAATGAGCAGTTCTTC. The full variable domain, its missing parts supplied by reference TRBV7-3 and TRBJ2-1, is GAGVSQTPSNKVTEKGKYVELRCDPISGHTALYWYRQSLGQGPEFLIYFQGTGAADDSGLPNDRFFAVRPEGSVSTLKIQRTERGDSAVYLCASSLIGGLAGTYNEQFFGPGTRLTVL.

This clonotype was recorded at least ten times. The CDR3, as DNA: TGTGCCAGCAGCCCCCTTCTACTAGTTACCGGGGAGCTGTTTTTT. It encodes CASSPLLLVTGELFF. V gene TRBV6-2 or TRBV6-3 combines with J gene TRBJ2-2; D might be TRBD2 (5 bases). V shed 6 bases and J shed 5 bases, with 16 bases lying between them. The CDR3 has 15 residues. Germline values: CDR1 MNHEY, CDR2 SVGEGT.

This clonotype showed up just a few times. This rearrangement joins TRBV7-9 to TRBJ1-4, with D unresolved. The V gene's germline CDR1 is SEHNR and CDR2 FQNEAQ (reference sequence). The CDR3 length is 14 residues. Trimming left V 5 bases short and J 8 bases short, with 15 bases between. CDR3 in DNA: TGTGCCAGCAGCACCCGGGAATCTGGGGAAAAACTGTTTTTT. Translated, it gives CASSTRESGEKLFF.

This clonotype appeared a few times. V and J are TRBV7-2 and TRBJ2-7, with 7 bases fitting TRBD1. The CDR3 totals 15 residues. V lost 1 base, J lost 5 bases, and 8 bases stayed unmatched. Looked up from germline, CDR1 is SGHTA and CDR2 is FQGNSA. The CDR3 reads CASSLEGATRNEQYF. CDR3 in DNA: TGTGCCAGCAGCTTAGAGGGGGCTACCCGGAACGAGCAGTACTTC. Variable domain in full (rest from reference TRBV7-2 and TRBJ2-7): GAGVSQSPSNKVTEKGKDVELRCDPISGHTALYWYRQSLGQGLEFLIYFQGNSAPDKSGLPSDRFSAERTGGSVSTLTIQRTQQEDSAVYLCASSLEGATRNEQYFGPGTRLTVT.

Many counts were recorded for this clonotype. The chain joins TRBV29-1 to TRBJ2-2, with a tentative D call TRBD1 (5 bases). Trimming stripped 2 bases from V and 5 bases from J, with 15 bases between. Germline-derived CDR1 and CDR2 are SQVTM and ANQGSEA. This CDR3 is built from 15 residues. The CDR3 DNA sequence: TGCAGCGTTGAAACACGTATATCAGGGACCGGGGAGCTGTTTTTT. This translates into CSVETRISGTGELFF.

At least ten counts were recorded for this clonotype. The gene calls are TRBV30 and TRBJ2-3; D may be TRBD2 (7 bases). CDR1 is GTSNPN, CDR2 SVGIG, per germline (reference sequence). There are 15 residues in the CDR3. Trimming took 2 bases from V and 1 from J, leaving 13 bases between them. CDR3 sequence: CAWSRGGAGTDTQYF. The CDR3 DNA reads as TGTGCCTGGAGTAGAGGGGGGGCCGGCACAGATACGCAGTATTTT.

The chain has TRBV12-3 or TRBV12-4 and TRBJ1-1, with a tentative D call TRBD1 (6 bases). V was trimmed by 4 bases and J by 0 bases, leaving 9 bases between them. CDR3 length: 14 residues. The CDR3 protein is CASSSDSMNTEAFF. Written as DNA, the CDR3 is TGTGCCAGCAGTTCGGACAGCATGAACACTGAAGCTTTCTTT.

This clonotype occurred many times. J is TRBJ2-5 and V is TRBV5-6; 8 bases fit TRBD1. The CDR3 extends over 16 amino acids. Germline CDR1 SGHDT, CDR2 YYEEEE. Germline trimming cut 4 bases from V and 1 base from J; bases unmatched to any gene: 9. The CDR3 DNA reads TGTGCCAGCAGCGCACCAGGACAGGGCCTCCAAGAGACCCAGTACTTC. Its translation: CASSAPGQGLQETQYF.

This sequence joins TRBV2 and TRBJ1-5; TRBD1 matches 12 bases. Germline V gene lookup returns CDR1 SNHLY and CDR2 FYNNEI. The ends lost 6 bases at V and 9 bases at J; junction bases unmatched: 9. The CDR3 consists of 15 residues. CDR3 sequence reads: CASRRGTGGSGPQHF. CDR3 nucleotide sequence: TGTGCCAGCAGAAGGGGGACAGGGGGCTCCGGGCCCCAGCATTTT.

This clonotype was seen a few times. The chain employs TRBV5-1 and TRBJ2-6, with D perhaps TRBD1 or TRBD2 (5 bases each). The V end lost 4 bases, the J end lost 3 bases, and 20 bases lay between the germline ends. CDR1 and CDR2 (germline): SGHRS, YFSETQ. The length of the CDR3 is 18 residues. In DNA, the CDR3 is TGCGCCAGCAGCAGCTCTCCCGGGACCCTTTTTGGGGCCAACGTCCTGACTTTC. Amino acid sequence: CASSSSPGTLFGANVLTF.

The chain joins TRBV20-1 to TRBJ2-7, with 11 nucleotides matching TRBD2. Germline values: CDR1 DFQATT, CDR2 SNEGSKA (reference sequence). There are 14 residues in the CDR3. Losses at the gene ends were 4 bases for V and 5 bases for J; bases not matched to a gene: 7. The chain's CDR3 is CSATIAGGPNEQYF. The CDR3 DNA reads TGCAGTGCTACTATAGCGGGGGGGCCGAACGAGCAGTACTTC.

Many counts were recorded for this clonotype. The chain couples TRBV5-1 to TRBJ1-1, with D possibly TRBD1 on 5 matching bases. The CDR3 has 15 residues. Germline V gene sequence: CDR1 SGHRS, CDR2 YFSETQ. Trimming shortened V by 1 base and J by 0 bases, and 10 bases separated the two germline ends. The CDR3 coding sequence is TGCGCCAGCAGCTTGCAGGGAGGGGTGAACACTGAAGCTTTCTTT. It translates to CASSLQGGVNTEAFF.